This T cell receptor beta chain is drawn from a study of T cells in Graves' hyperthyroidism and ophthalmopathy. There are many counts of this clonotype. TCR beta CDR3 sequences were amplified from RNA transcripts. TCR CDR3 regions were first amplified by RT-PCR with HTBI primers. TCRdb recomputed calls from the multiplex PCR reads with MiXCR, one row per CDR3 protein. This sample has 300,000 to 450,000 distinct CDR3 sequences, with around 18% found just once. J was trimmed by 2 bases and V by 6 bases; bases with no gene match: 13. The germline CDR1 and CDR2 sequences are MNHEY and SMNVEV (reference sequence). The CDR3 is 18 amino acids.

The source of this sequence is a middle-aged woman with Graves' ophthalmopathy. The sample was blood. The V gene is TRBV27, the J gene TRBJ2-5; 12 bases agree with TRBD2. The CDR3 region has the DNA TGTGCCAGCAGCCCCAAACTCCTAGCGGGAGGGGTTCAAGAGACCCAGTACTTC. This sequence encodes CASSPKLLAGGVQETQYF.